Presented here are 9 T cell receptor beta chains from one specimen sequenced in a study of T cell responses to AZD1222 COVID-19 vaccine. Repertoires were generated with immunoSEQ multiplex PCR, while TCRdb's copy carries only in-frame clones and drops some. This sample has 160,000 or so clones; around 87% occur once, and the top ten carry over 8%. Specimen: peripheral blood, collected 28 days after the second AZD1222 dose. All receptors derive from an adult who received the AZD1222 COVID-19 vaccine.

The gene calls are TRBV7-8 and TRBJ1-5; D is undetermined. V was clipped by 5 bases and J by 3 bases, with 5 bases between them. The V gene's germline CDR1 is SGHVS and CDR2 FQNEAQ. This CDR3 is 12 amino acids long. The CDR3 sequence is CASSLLNQPQHF. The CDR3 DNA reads TGTGCCAGCAGCCTACTCAATCAGCCCCAGCATTTT. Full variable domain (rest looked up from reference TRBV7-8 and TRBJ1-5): GAGVSQSPRYKVAKRGQDVALRCDPISGHVSLFWYQQALGQGPEFLTYFQNEAQLDKSGLPSDRFFAERPEGSVSTLKIQRTQQEDSAVYLCASSLLNQPQHFGDGTRLSIL.

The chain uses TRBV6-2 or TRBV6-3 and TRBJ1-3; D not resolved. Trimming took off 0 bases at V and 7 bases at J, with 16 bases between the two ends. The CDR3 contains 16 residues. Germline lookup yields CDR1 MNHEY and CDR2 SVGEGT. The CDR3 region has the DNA TGTGCCAGCAGTTACTCGACGGCGTTAGCCCTTAACACCATATATTTT. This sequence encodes CASSYSTALALNTIYF.

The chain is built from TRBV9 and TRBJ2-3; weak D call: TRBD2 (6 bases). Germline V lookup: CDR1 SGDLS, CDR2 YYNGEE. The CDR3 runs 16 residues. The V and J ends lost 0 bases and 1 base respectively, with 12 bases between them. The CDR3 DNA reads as TGTGCCAGCAGCGTAGGTAAGGGAGGACGCACAGATACGCAGTATTTT. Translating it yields CASSVGKGGRTDTQYF.

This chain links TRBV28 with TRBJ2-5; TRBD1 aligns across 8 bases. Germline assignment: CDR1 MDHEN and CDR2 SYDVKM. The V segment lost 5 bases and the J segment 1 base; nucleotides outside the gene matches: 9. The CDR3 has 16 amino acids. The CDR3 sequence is CASSPRQGAGQETQYF. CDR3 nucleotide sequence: TGTGCCAGCAGTCCACGCCAGGGGGCAGGCCAAGAGACCCAGTACTTC.

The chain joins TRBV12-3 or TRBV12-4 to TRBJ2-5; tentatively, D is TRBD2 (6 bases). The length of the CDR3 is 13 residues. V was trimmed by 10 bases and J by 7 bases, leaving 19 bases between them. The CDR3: CATGGTLEGTQYF. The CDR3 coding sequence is TGTGCCACTGGGGGGACGCTGGAGGGGACCCAGTACTTC.

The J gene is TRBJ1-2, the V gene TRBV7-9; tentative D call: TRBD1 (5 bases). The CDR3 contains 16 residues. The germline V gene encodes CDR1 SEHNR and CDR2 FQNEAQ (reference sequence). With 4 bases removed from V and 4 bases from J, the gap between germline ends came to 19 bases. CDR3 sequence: CASSSWGVGRTYGYTF. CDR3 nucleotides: TGTGCCAGCAGCTCATGGGGGGTAGGACGCACCTATGGCTACACCTTC.

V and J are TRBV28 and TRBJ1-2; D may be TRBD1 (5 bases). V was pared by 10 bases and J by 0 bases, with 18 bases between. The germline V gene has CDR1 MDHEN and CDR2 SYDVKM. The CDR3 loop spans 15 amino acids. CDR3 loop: CATTIPGRSNYGYTF. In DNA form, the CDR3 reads TGTGCCACGACTATACCGGGACGGTCTAACTATGGCTACACCTTC.

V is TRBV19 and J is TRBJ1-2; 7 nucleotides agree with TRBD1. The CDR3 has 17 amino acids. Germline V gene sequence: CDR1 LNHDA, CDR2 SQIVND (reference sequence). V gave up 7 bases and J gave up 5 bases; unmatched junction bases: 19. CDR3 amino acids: CASTVSLRTGWDYGYTF. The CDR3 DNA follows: TGTGCCAGTACCGTTTCCTTGAGGACAGGTTGGGATTATGGCTACACCTTC.

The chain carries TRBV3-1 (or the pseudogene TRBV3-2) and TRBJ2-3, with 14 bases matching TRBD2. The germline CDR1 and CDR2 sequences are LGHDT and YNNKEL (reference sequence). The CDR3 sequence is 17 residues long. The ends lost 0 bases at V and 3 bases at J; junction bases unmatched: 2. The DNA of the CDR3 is TGTGCCAGCAGCCAAGAGGGACTAGCGGGAGTGACAGATACGCAGTATTTT. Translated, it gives CASSQEGLAGVTDTQYF.